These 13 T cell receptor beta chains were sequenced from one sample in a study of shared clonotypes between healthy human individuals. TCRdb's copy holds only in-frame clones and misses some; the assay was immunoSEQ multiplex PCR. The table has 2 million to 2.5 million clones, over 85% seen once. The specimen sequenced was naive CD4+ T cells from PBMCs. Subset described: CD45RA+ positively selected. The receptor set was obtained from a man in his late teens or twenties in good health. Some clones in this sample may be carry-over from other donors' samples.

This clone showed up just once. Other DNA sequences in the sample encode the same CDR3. CDR3 protein: CASSPQGQGGYEQYF. The DNA of the CDR3 is TGTGCCAGCTCACCACAGGGCCAGGGGGGCTACGAGCAGTACTTC. The V and J genes are TRBV18 and TRBJ2-7; a weak D match, TRBD1 (7 bases). The CDR3 extends over 15 amino acids. The ends were cut back, 1 base at V and 3 bases at J, with 13 bases in the middle. The germline V gene encodes CDR1 KGHSH and CDR2 LQKENI. The full variable domain, in which reference TRBV18 and TRBJ2-7 provide the parts outside the CDR3, is NAGVMQNPRHLVRRRGQEARLRCSPMKGHSHVYWYRQLPEEGLKFMVYLQKENIIDESGMPKERFSAEFPKEGPSILRIQQVVRGDSAAYFCASSPQGQGGYEQYFGPGTRLTVT.

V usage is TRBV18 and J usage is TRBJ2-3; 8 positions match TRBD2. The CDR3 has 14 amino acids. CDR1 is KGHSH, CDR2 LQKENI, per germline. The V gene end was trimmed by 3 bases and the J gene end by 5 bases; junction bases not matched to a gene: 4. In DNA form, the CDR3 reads TGTGCCAGCTCACCGCGGGGGGCGGTAGATACGCAGTATTTT. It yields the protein CASSPRGAVDTQYF.

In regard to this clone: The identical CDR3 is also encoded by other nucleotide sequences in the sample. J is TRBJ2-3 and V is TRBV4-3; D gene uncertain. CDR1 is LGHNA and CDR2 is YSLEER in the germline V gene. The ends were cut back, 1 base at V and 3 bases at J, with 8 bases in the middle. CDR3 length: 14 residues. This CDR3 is CASSQALATDTQYF. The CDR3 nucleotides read TGCGCCAGCAGCCAAGCACTGGCGACAGATACGCAGTATTTT.

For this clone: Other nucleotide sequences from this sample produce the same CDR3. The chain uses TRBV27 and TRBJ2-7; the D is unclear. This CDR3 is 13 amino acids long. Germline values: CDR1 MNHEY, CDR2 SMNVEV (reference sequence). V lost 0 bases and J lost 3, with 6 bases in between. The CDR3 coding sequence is TGTGCCAGCAGTTTATCGTTCAGCTACGAGCAGTACTTC. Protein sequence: CASSLSFSYEQYF.

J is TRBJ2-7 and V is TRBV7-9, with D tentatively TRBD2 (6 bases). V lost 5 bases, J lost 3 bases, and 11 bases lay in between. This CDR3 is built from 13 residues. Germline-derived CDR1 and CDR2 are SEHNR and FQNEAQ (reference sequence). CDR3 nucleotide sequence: TGTGCCAGCAGCCTTAGCGGCTACTACGAGCAGTACTTC. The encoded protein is CASSLSGYYEQYF.

The CDR3 region has the DNA TGTGCCATCACCCCTAATGGGGAGAACTATGGCTACACCTTC. Protein product: CAITPNGENYGYTF. The chain carries TRBV10-3 and TRBJ1-2, with D unresolved. The CDR3 totals 14 residues. The V and J ends lost 7 bases and 2 bases respectively, with 14 bases between them. Germline V gene sequence: CDR1 ENHRY, CDR2 SYGVKD.

In DNA form, the CDR3 reads TGTGCCAGCAGCTTAAGACTAGCCGGGGAGCTGTTTTTT. Translating it yields CASSLRLAGELFF. V and J are TRBV7-9 and TRBJ2-2, with D perhaps matching TRBD2 (6 bases). Per the germline V gene, CDR1 is SEHNR and CDR2 is FQNEAQ (reference sequence). V was pared by 2 bases and J by 6 bases, with 7 bases between. This CDR3 contains 13 residues.

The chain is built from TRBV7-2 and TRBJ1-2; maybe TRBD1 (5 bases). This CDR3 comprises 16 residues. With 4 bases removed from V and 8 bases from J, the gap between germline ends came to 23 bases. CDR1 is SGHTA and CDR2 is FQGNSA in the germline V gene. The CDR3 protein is CASSSTGGRGLGGYTF. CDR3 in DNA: TGTGCCAGCAGCTCGACTGGGGGTCGAGGCCTTGGAGGCTACACCTTC. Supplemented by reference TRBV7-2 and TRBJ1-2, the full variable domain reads GAGVSQSPSNKVTEKGKDVELRCDPISGHTALYWYRQSLGQGLEFLIYFQGNSAPDKSGLPSDRFSAERTGGSVSTLTIQRTQQEDSAVYLCASSSTGGRGLGGYTFGSGTRLTVV.

For the CDR3, the DNA is TGTGCCAGCAGCTTATACGGTGTGCCCAGGGGCACAGATACGCAGTATTTT. Residues: CASSLYGVPRGTDTQYF. The chain has TRBV11-2 and TRBJ2-3; D is perhaps TRBD1 (5 bases). The V and J ends lost 2 bases and 1 base respectively, with 16 bases between them. This CDR3 has 17 amino acids. Germline CDR1 and CDR2: SGHAT and FQNNGV.

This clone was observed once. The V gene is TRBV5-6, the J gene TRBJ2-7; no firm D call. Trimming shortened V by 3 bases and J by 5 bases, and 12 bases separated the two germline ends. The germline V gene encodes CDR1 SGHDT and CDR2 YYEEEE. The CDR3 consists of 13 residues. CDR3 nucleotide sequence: TGTGCCAGCAGCTATTCCAGAGTTCACGAGCAGTACTTC. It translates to CASSYSRVHEQYF.

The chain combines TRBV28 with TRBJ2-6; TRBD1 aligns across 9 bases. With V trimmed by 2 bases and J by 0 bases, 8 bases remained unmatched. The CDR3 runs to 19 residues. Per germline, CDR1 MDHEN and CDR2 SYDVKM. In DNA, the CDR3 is TGTGCCAGCAGTTTACTTAGTCTGGGACAGGGCTCTGGGGCCAACGTCCTGACTTTC. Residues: CASSLLSLGQGSGANVLTF.

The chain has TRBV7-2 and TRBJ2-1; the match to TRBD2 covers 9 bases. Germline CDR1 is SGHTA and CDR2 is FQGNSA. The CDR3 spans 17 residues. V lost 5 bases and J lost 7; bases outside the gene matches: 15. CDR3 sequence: CASSLGSAGGPSNEQFF. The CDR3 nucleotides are TGTGCCAGCAGCCTCGGATCGGCGGGAGGGCCGAGTAATGAGCAGTTCTTC. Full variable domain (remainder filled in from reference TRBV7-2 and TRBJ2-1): GAGVSQSPSNKVTEKGKDVELRCDPISGHTALYWYRQSLGQGLEFLIYFQGNSAPDKSGLPSDRFSAERTGGSVSTLTIQRTQQEDSAVYLCASSLGSAGGPSNEQFFGPGTRLTVL.

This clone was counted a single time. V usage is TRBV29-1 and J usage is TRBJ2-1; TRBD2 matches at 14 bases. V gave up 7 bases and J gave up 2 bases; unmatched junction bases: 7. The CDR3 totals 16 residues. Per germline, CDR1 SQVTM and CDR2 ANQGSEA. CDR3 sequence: CSAGTSGSSAYNEQFF. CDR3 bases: TGCAGCGCTGGGACTAGCGGGAGTTCGGCCTACAATGAGCAGTTCTTC.